This is a list of T cell receptor beta chains from one sample in a study of OX40 agonist ivuxolimab in advanced cancers. Measured with immunoSEQ multiplex PCR; TCRdb has only the in-frame clones, and not every one. The top ten hold under 3.5% of the sample, which has tens of thousands of clones, about nine tenths seen once. Sequenced material: CD4+ or CD8+ T cells sorted from blood, taken in a trial of the OX40 agonist ivuxolimab. The receptor set was obtained from an adult with an advanced solid tumor such as melanoma, head and neck, liver or kidney cancer. CDR3s include the opening cysteine and the closing phenylalanine or tryptophan. Each record gives: clone size, D gene, V gene, J gene, CDR3 protein, CDR3 DNA. D genes are given only for firm matches. Clone size is shown for a subset of rows, as once, few, many or a class of expanded clone.

clone_size: -
d_call: TRBD1
v_call: TRBV7-9
j_call: TRBJ1-4
cdr3_aa: CASSFWTGEGEKLFF
cdr3_nt: TGTGCCAGCAGCTTCTGGACAGGGGAGGGGGAAAAACTGTTTTTT

clone_size: -
d_call: TRBD2
v_call: TRBV18
j_call: TRBJ2-1
cdr3_aa: CATSTLGTSVNNEQFF
cdr3_nt: TGTGCCACCTCAACCTTAGGGACTAGCGTAAACAATGAGCAGTTCTTC

clone_size: -
d_call: TRBD1
v_call: TRBV14
j_call: TRBJ2-4
cdr3_aa: CASSSRQGRAKNIQYF
cdr3_nt: TGTGCCAGCAGCTCCCGACAGGGAAGGGCCAAAAACATTCAGTACTTC

clone_size: -
d_call: -
v_call: TRBV27
j_call: TRBJ1-2
cdr3_aa: CASSLSAGVGGYTF
cdr3_nt: TGTGCCAGCAGTTTATCGGCAGGGGTCGGTGGCTACACCTTC

clone_size: -
d_call: TRBD1
v_call: TRBV28
j_call: TRBJ1-2
cdr3_aa: CASRTGGNYGYTF
cdr3_nt: TGTGCCAGCAGAACAGGGGGGAACTATGGCTACACCTTC

clone_size: -
d_call: TRBD2
v_call: TRBV9
j_call: TRBJ2-1
cdr3_aa: CASSVTSGGAYNEQFF
cdr3_nt: TGTGCCAGCAGCGTCACTAGCGGGGGGGCCTACAATGAGCAGTTCTTC

clone_size: -
d_call: -
v_call: TRBV11-3
j_call: TRBJ2-1
cdr3_aa: CASKDPVLYEQFF
cdr3_nt: TGTGCCAGCAAAGATCCGGTCCTCTATGAGCAGTTCTTC

clone_size: -
d_call: -
v_call: TRBV18
j_call: TRBJ2-4
cdr3_aa: CASSRDQPSGPKNIQYF
cdr3_nt: TGTGCCAGCTCTCGGGACCAACCCTCTGGGCCCAAAAACATTCAGTACTTC

clone_size: -
d_call: -
v_call: TRBV20-1
j_call: TRBJ2-2
cdr3_aa: CSARVPGELFF
cdr3_nt: TGCAGTGCTAGAGTTCCCGGGGAGCTGTTTTTT

clone_size: -
d_call: TRBD2
v_call: TRBV4-2
j_call: TRBJ2-7
cdr3_aa: CASSPFLLAGGRDLYEQYF
cdr3_nt: TGTGCCAGCAGCCCATTTTTGCTAGCGGGGGGCCGAGACCTCTACGAGCAGTACTTC

clone_size: -
d_call: -
v_call: TRBV5-1
j_call: TRBJ2-1
cdr3_aa: CASSLLNEQFF
cdr3_nt: TGCGCCAGCAGCTTGCTCAATGAGCAGTTCTTC

clone_size: few
d_call: TRBD1
v_call: TRBV9
j_call: TRBJ1-1
cdr3_aa: CASSTRDREVEAFF
cdr3_nt: TGTGCCAGCAGTACCCGGGACAGGGAGGTGGAAGCTTTCTTT

clone_size: -
d_call: -
v_call: TRBV21-1
j_call: TRBJ2-1
cdr3_aa: CASSPAKGGRYNEQFF
cdr3_nt: TGTGCCAGCAGCCCGGCGAAGGGGGGTAGGTACAATGAGCAGTTCTTC

clone_size: -
d_call: -
v_call: TRBV6-6
j_call: TRBJ1-3
cdr3_aa: CASSIQTLSSGNTIYF
cdr3_nt: TGTGCCAGCAGTATCCAAACACTGAGCTCTGGAAACACCATATATTTT

clone_size: -
d_call: -
v_call: TRBV29-1
j_call: TRBJ1-4
cdr3_aa: CSAGGGTGAGEKLFF
cdr3_nt: TGCAGCGCCGGCGGGGGGACGGGAGCAGGTGAAAAACTGTTTTTT

clone_size: medium-sized
d_call: -
v_call: TRBV7-2
j_call: TRBJ2-7
cdr3_aa: CASSSWGAEQYF
cdr3_nt: TGTGCCAGCAGCTCCTGGGGGGCCGAGCAGTACTTC

clone_size: -
d_call: -
v_call: TRBV6-5
j_call: TRBJ1-2
cdr3_aa: CASSRSGGERGYTF
cdr3_nt: TGTGCCAGCAGCAGGTCGGGGGGGGAACGGGGCTACACCTTC

clone_size: -
d_call: -
v_call: TRBV6-1
j_call: TRBJ2-2
cdr3_aa: CASNSRASNTGELFF
cdr3_nt: TGTGCCAGCAATTCACGCGCCTCGAACACCGGGGAGCTGTTTTTT

clone_size: -
d_call: -
v_call: TRBV7-2
j_call: TRBJ1-5
cdr3_aa: CAGSLKARQGPDQPQHF
cdr3_nt: TGTGCCGGCAGCTTAAAGGCTCGGCAGGGGCCCGATCAGCCCCAGCATTTT

clone_size: -
d_call: -
v_call: TRBV30
j_call: TRBJ1-1
cdr3_aa: CAWGRGQQSEAFF
cdr3_nt: TGTGCCTGGGGGCGGGGTCAACAATCTGAAGCTTTCTTT

clone_size: -
d_call: -
v_call: TRBV7-9
j_call: TRBJ2-5
cdr3_aa: CASSLGLGQETQYF
cdr3_nt: TGTGCCAGCAGCTTAGGACTGGGGCAGGAGACCCAGTACTTC

clone_size: few
d_call: -
v_call: TRBV5-1
j_call: TRBJ2-7
cdr3_aa: CASSLGGNYEQYF
cdr3_nt: TGCGCCAGCAGCTTGGGGGGGAACTACGAGCAGTACTTC

clone_size: -
d_call: -
v_call: TRBV10-2
j_call: TRBJ2-1
cdr3_aa: CASSESKREQFF
cdr3_nt: TGCGCCAGCAGTGAGTCGAAGCGGGAGCAGTTCTTC

clone_size: -
d_call: TRBD1
v_call: TRBV7-6
j_call: TRBJ1-2
cdr3_aa: CASSLASSRGQGPLGYTF
cdr3_nt: TGTGCCAGCAGCTTAGCGTCCAGTCGAGGACAGGGCCCACTTGGCTACACCTTC

clone_size: few
d_call: TRBD1
v_call: TRBV5-6
j_call: TRBJ2-7
cdr3_aa: CASSPGRQGYEQYF
cdr3_nt: TGTGCCAGCAGCCCCGGGAGACAGGGGTACGAGCAGTACTTC

clone_size: -
d_call: TRBD1
v_call: TRBV10-3
j_call: TRBJ1-2
cdr3_aa: CAIRTDRGNYGYTF
cdr3_nt: TGTGCCATCAGAACGGACAGGGGTAACTATGGCTACACCTTC

clone_size: -
d_call: -
v_call: TRBV6-6
j_call: TRBJ2-7
cdr3_aa: CASSTTGNGIYEQYF
cdr3_nt: TGTGCCAGCAGTACGACTGGGAACGGAATCTACGAGCAGTACTTC

clone_size: -
d_call: TRBD1
v_call: TRBV5-4
j_call: TRBJ2-2
cdr3_aa: CASSLGSGQGLTGELFF
cdr3_nt: TGTGCCAGCAGTTTGGGCAGTGGACAGGGGCTCACCGGGGAGCTGTTTTTT

clone_size: -
d_call: -
v_call: TRBV4-1
j_call: TRBJ1-1
cdr3_aa: CASSQAAGTEAFF
cdr3_nt: TGCGCCAGCAGCCAAGCGGCGGGCACTGAAGCTTTCTTT

clone_size: -
d_call: -
v_call: TRBV2
j_call: TRBJ2-1
cdr3_aa: CASSEYRGRGEDEQFF
cdr3_nt: TGTGCCAGCAGTGAATACCGGGGCAGGGGGGAGGATGAGCAGTTCTTC

clone_size: once
d_call: -
v_call: TRBV9
j_call: TRBJ2-7
cdr3_aa: CASSVGDTSYEQYF
cdr3_nt: TGTGCCAGCAGCGTAGGGGACACATCCTACGAGCAGTACTTC

clone_size: few
d_call: -
v_call: TRBV10-2
j_call: TRBJ1-2
cdr3_aa: CATHRDGGYTF
cdr3_nt: TGCGCCACCCACAGGGACGGGGGCTACACCTTC

clone_size: -
d_call: TRBD1
v_call: TRBV30
j_call: TRBJ1-4
cdr3_aa: CAWSTPGGTGSKKLFF
cdr3_nt: TGTGCCTGGAGTACCCCCGGTGGGACAGGGAGTAAAAAACTGTTTTTT

clone_size: -
d_call: -
v_call: TRBV30
j_call: TRBJ2-7
cdr3_aa: CAWRLAGSYEQYF
cdr3_nt: TGTGCCTGGAGATTGGCAGGGTCCTACGAGCAGTACTTC

clone_size: once
d_call: -
v_call: TRBV4-1
j_call: TRBJ2-7
cdr3_aa: CASSPLLLGGGSYEQYF
cdr3_nt: TGCGCCAGCAGCCCTTTGCTCCTGGGCGGTGGATCCTACGAGCAGTACTTC

clone_size: few
d_call: -
v_call: TRBV9
j_call: TRBJ2-7
cdr3_aa: CASSVAGEGVSEQYF
cdr3_nt: TGTGCCAGCAGCGTAGCTGGTGAGGGGGTCTCCGAGCAGTACTTC

clone_size: -
d_call: -
v_call: TRBV19
j_call: TRBJ2-4
cdr3_aa: CASSIVNRERTKNIQYF
cdr3_nt: TGTGCCAGTAGTATAGTGAACAGGGAAAGGACCAAAAACATTCAGTACTTC

clone_size: -
d_call: -
v_call: TRBV10-1
j_call: TRBJ2-3
cdr3_aa: CASSTGHSMTADTQYF
cdr3_nt: TGCGCCAGCAGTACAGGGCACTCCATGACCGCAGATACGCAGTATTTT

clone_size: -
d_call: -
v_call: TRBV6-1
j_call: TRBJ2-1
cdr3_aa: CASSEARPDEQFF
cdr3_nt: TGTGCCAGCAGTGAAGCTCGGCCAGATGAGCAGTTCTTC

clone_size: -
d_call: -
v_call: TRBV19
j_call: TRBJ1-5
cdr3_aa: CASSIVTANQPQHF
cdr3_nt: TGTGCCAGTAGTATAGTGACTGCGAATCAGCCCCAGCATTTT

clone_size: -
d_call: -
v_call: TRBV7-2
j_call: TRBJ2-5
cdr3_aa: CASSSGGEQTQYF
cdr3_nt: TGTGCCAGCAGCTCGGGTGGCGAGCAGACCCAGTACTTC

clone_size: -
d_call: -
v_call: TRBV9
j_call: TRBJ2-2
cdr3_aa: CASSVQGDGELFF
cdr3_nt: TGTGCCAGCAGCGTACAGGGAGACGGGGAGCTGTTTTTT

clone_size: -
d_call: -
v_call: TRBV25-1
j_call: TRBJ1-4
cdr3_aa: CASSKIDGSGQKLFF
cdr3_nt: TGTGCCAGCAGTAAGATCGACGGCAGTGGCCAAAAACTGTTTTTT

clone_size: -
d_call: TRBD2
v_call: TRBV2
j_call: TRBJ2-5
cdr3_aa: CASTKGLAGGPETQYF
cdr3_nt: TGTGCCAGCACCAAGGGACTAGCGGGGGGGCCGGAGACCCAGTACTTC

clone_size: -
d_call: -
v_call: TRBV19
j_call: TRBJ2-2
cdr3_aa: CASSIGGFGTGELFF
cdr3_nt: TGTGCCAGTAGTATAGGTGGATTCGGCACCGGGGAGCTGTTTTTT